This T cell receptor (beta chain) is drawn from a study of OX40 agonist ivuxolimab in advanced cancers. Background on the study: Males comprised 70% to 90% of the group, whose mean age was approximately 60 years (range roughly 20 to 90).

In regard to this clone: Its antigen is currently unknown.

The assay was immunoSEQ multiplex PCR, and TCRdb's table has in-frame clones only and misses some. The repertoire holds about 76,000 clones, with 85% to 90% as singletons. CDR3 length: 14 residues. Per germline, CDR1 MNHEY and CDR2 SVGAGI. The J segment lost 4 bases and the V segment lost 7 bases, leaving 6 bases of the junction unmatched. Notes on the study in general: CD8+ T cells (on average) carried more expanded clones than CD4+ T cells.

This chain connects TRBV6-5 to TRBJ2-1; 8 nucleotides line up with TRBD2. Material: CD4+ or CD8+ T cells sorted from blood, obtained in a trial of the OX40 agonist ivuxolimab. The clonotype was recovered from an adult with an advanced solid tumor such as melanoma, head and neck, liver or kidney cancer. The CDR3 DNA reads as TGTGCCAGCATGACTAGCGAGATATACAATGAGCAGTTCTTC. Its translation is CASMTSEIYNEQFF.